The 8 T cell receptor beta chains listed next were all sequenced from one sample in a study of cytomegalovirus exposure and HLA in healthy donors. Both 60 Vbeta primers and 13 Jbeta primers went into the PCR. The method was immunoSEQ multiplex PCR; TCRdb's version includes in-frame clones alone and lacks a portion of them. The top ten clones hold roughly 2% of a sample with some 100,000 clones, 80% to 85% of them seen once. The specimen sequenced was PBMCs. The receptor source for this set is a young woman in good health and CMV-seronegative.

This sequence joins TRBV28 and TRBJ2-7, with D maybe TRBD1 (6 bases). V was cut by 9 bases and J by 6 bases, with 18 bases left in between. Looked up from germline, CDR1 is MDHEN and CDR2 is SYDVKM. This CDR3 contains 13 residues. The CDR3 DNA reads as TGTGCCAGTTTCCGGGACACCCCGCTCGAGCAGTACTTC. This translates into CASFRDTPLEQYF.

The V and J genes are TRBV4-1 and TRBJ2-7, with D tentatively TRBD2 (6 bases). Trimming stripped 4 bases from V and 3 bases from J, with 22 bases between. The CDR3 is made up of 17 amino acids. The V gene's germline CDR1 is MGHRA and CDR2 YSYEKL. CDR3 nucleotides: TGCGCCAGCAGCCCCGGCCCCTCAATAGCGGTTAACTACGAGCAGTACTTC. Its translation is CASSPGPSIAVNYEQYF.

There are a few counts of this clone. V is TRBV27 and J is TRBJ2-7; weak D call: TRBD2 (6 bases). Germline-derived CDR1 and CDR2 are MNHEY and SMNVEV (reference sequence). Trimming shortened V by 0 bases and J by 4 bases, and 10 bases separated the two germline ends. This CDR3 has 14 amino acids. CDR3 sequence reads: CASSLSGGNYEQYF. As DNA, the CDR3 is TGTGCCAGCAGTTTATCCGGGGGAAATTACGAGCAGTACTTC.

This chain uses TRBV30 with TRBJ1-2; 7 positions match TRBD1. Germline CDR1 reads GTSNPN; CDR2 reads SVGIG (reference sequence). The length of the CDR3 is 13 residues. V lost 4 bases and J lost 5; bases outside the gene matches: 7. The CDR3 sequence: CAWNEGAPYGYTF. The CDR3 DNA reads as TGTGCCTGGAACGAGGGGGCCCCTTATGGCTACACCTTC.

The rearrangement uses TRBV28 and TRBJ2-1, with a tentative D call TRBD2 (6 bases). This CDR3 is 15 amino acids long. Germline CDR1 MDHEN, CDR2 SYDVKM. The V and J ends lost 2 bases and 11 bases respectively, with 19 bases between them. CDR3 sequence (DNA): TGTGCCAGCAGTTTAGCGGGACCCCTAAATAGACAGCAGTTCTTC. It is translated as CASSLAGPLNRQQFF. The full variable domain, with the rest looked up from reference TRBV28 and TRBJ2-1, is DVKVTQSSRYLVKRTGEKVFLECVQDMDHENMFWYRQDPGLGLRLIYFSYDVKMKEKGDIPEGYSVSREKKERFSLILESASTNQTSMYLCASSLAGPLNRQQFFGPGTRLTVL.

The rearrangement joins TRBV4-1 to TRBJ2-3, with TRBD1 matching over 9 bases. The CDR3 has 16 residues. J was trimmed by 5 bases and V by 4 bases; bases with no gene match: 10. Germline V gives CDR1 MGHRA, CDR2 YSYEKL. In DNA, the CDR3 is TGCGCCAGCAGCCGTCTCTATCGACAGGGGGAAGATACGCAGTATTTT. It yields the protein CASSRLYRQGEDTQYF.

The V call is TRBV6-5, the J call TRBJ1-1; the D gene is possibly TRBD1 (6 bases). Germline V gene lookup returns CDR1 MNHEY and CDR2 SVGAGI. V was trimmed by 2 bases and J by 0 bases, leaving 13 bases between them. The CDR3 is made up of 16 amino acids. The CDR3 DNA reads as TGTGCCAGCAGTTACGGGGCGGGGGGCTTGAACACTGAAGCTTTCTTT. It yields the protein CASSYGAGGLNTEAFF.

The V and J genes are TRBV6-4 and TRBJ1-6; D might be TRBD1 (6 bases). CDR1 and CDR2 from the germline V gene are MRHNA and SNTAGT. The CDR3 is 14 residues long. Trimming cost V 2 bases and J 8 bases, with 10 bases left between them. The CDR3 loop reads CASSDRGSDSPLHF. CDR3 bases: TGTGCCAGCAGTGACAGGGGGTCGGATTCACCCCTCCACTTT.